This T cell receptor beta chain appears in the sequencing data of a study of T cell responses to AZD1222 COVID-19 vaccine. Study outcomes and limitations: Two AZD1222 doses significantly raised spike-specific TCR breadth and depth over controls. Baseline serology detected seropositivity in only six or seven AZD1222 recipients. Dominant CD4 TCR responses targeted spike regions 160-218 and 743-854.

The CDR3 sequence is 14 residues long. Germline V gene lookup returns CDR1 MNHEY and CDR2 SVGAGI. J gave up 3 bases and V 8 bases, and 7 bases lay outside the gene matches. Of note for this clone: As yet, its antigen is unknown.

Sequencing used immunoSEQ multiplex PCR; TCRdb keeps in-frame clones, though not all of them. The repertoire has roughly 120,000 clones, 75% to 90% of them found once; the top ten carry almost 4.5%. The chain couples TRBV6-5 to TRBJ2-7, with 10 bases that match TRBD1. The source of this sequence is an adult who received the AZD1222 COVID-19 vaccine. The sequencing used peripheral blood, collected 28 days after the second AZD1222 dose. Here the CDR3 DNA reads TGTGCCAGCGGGGGGACAGGGGCTCGCTACGAGCAGTACTTC. Protein product: CASGGTGARYEQYF.